This T cell receptor beta chain came from a study of T cells after yellow fever vaccination (dated by TCRdb to between 2017 and 2020). Describing the broader study: The SMART-Seq v4 Ultra Low Input RNA kit was used to prepare libraries from fractions with low cell numbers. Bulk PBMC replicates and cell subsets were isolated from blood drawn at multiple timepoints before and after both primary and secondary immunization. To follow T-cell clones before and after both primary and booster YFV17D yellow fever vaccination, bulk TCR alpha and beta repertoires underwent longitudinal sequencing. Two healthy male donors, one aged 18 to 30 and one aged 30 to 40 years, were included in the cohort. The research as a whole found: Computational filtering was needed because FACS-sorted repertoires could contain abundant contaminating clonotypes from the bulk population. The secondary T-cell response was weaker than the primary response but faster, peaking on day 5 instead of day 15. Most clones expanded after primary vaccination were re-detected after the booster (96% of CD4 and 80% to 90% of CD8), suggesting broad memory maintenance. A small share of clonotypes occurred in both CD4 and CD8 compartments, likely arising from convergent recombination. Because only a couple of donors were included in the study, the extent to which the findings can be generalized is limited.

TCR cDNA was synthesized by 5'RACE template switching, through which a universal primer site and unique molecular identifiers were introduced. Priming of cDNA synthesis was performed from both the TCR alpha and TCR beta constant segments. Library amplification involved two PCR steps, and the second step added sample barcodes and sequencing adapters. Libraries were sequenced on Illumina HiSeq 2500 (2x100 bp) or NovaSeq (2x150 bp). As for the authors' bioinformatics: MIGEC was used to demultiplex reads and collapse the reads into UMI consensus sequences, and MiXCR was used for V(D)J alignment. Vaccine-responding clonotypes were identified with edgeR using replicate PBMC samples, with FDR below 0.01 and a log2 fold change above 5 up to day 15 being required. Each bulk clonotype was labeled CD4 or CD8 based on which sequenced repertoire, CD4 or CD8, contained the clonotype at higher abundance. Using fastp trimming at Q25 and MiXCR clonotype assembly, TCRdb reanalyzed the public sequencing data and kept in-frame beta chains. When rows share a CDR3 protein, they turn into one entry using the most common DNA and genes. TCRdb, not the original authors, processed these V and J calls. The sample table shows about 350,000 distinct CDR3 sequences, and about 9.9% are seen once. The top ten hold roughly a sixth of the sample.

About this clonotype itself: Its target antigen remains unknown. Base qualities were left out, and no much larger clone turns up one base away.

Trimming removed 11 bases from V and 4 bases from J, leaving 16 bases between the germline ends. The CDR3 goes from the cysteine to the phenylalanine over 13 residues. Only the CDR3 portion is preserved as DNA: 39 bases, with reading frame beginning at the first base. The germline V gene encodes CDR1 SEHNR and CDR2 FQNEAQ (reference sequence). The meaning of the sample's treatment or condition label: live attenuated yellow fever vaccine strain. At every blood-draw timepoint, two biological replicates of bulk PBMCs were collected. PBMCs were isolated from peripheral blood using a standard Ficoll-Paque protocol. TriZol was used to extract RNA from bulk PBMCs, CD4 and CD8 fractions, and dextramer-positive and dextramer-negative fractions.

Sequencing used PBMCs, obtained on the day of the first yellow fever vaccination. The clonotype comes from a man aged 18 to 29 who received the YFV17D yellow fever vaccine. The rearranged chain carries TRBV7-9 and TRBJ2-3, with the D gene tentatively TRBD1 or TRBD2, based on 5 matching bases in each. CDR3 loop: CASRGPLPDTQYF. Here is the DNA: TGTGCCTCCCGGGGACCCCTCCCAGATACGCAGTATTTT. Beyond the CDR3, the reference TRBV7-9 and TRBJ2-3 genes provide the residues; the full variable domain reads: DTGVSQNPRHKITKRGQNVTFRCDPISEHNRLYWYRQTLGQGPEFLTYFQNEAQLEKSRLLSDRFSAERPKGSFSTLEIQRTEQGDSAMYLCASRGPLPDTQYFGPGTRLTVL.